Each of the 27 T cell receptor beta chains below was sequenced from the same sample in a study of OX40 agonist ivuxolimab in advanced cancers. The library relied on the immunoSEQ multiplex PCR assay. What TCRdb holds here is the immuneACCESS table cut down to in-frame rearrangements. Part of the clones is not present; checked against another copy, under half of the missing clones reflect an unresolved V gene, and the others are unexplained. The sample table holds about 21,000 clones, of which 88% were seen once. Jointly, the top ten make up roughly 10% of the sample. The input for sequencing was CD4+ or CD8+ T cells sorted from blood, taken in a trial of the OX40 agonist ivuxolimab. These receptors were collected from an adult with an advanced solid tumor such as melanoma, head and neck, liver or kidney cancer.

This clone was seen just once. For the CDR3, the DNA is TGTGCCTGGGTGTTCGGGGCAAGGCAGTACTTC. It is translated as CAWVFGARQYF. This sequence joins TRBV30 and TRBJ2-7; D may be TRBD1 or TRBD2 (5 bases each). The CDR3 runs to 11 residues. The germline CDR1 and CDR2 sequences are GTSNPN and SVGIG (reference sequence). Trimming removed 5 bases at V and 9 bases at J, with 14 bases between.

The rearrangement uses TRBV19 and TRBJ2-5; unclear D gene. The end of the DNA aligns better with TRBJ2-7, so the J call may be wrong. CDR1 and CDR2 from the germline V gene are LNHDA and SQIVND (reference sequence). The CDR3 runs to 11 residues. The CDR3 DNA reads TGTGCCAGTAGTATGGGGTTCGAGCAGTACTTC. It is translated as CASSMGFEQYF.

The V gene is TRBV9, the J gene TRBJ2-1; perhaps D is TRBD1 or TRBD2 (6 bases each). CDR1 is SGDLS and CDR2 is YYNGEE in the germline V gene. This CDR3 has 14 amino acids. The V end was cut by 2 bases, the J end by 8 bases, with 14 bases between. CDR3 sequence reads: CASSVSGARDEQFF. CDR3 nucleotides: TGTGCCAGCAGCGTGTCGGGGGCCAGGGATGAGCAGTTCTTC.

The chain has TRBV4-3 and TRBJ2-7; 7 bases are a match to TRBD1. Germline lookup yields CDR1 LGHNA and CDR2 YSLEER. CDR3 size: 15 residues. Germline trimming cut 4 bases from V and 3 bases from J; bases unmatched to any gene: 9. CDR3 DNA: TGCGCCAGCAGCCCCTTCTTGGGACAGAGCTACGAGCAGTACTTC. Translated: CASSPFLGQSYEQYF.

This chain connects TRBV29-1 to TRBJ2-1; D gene ambiguous. V was pared by 4 bases and J by 0 bases, with 7 bases between. The CDR3 is made up of 13 amino acids. Germline V gene sequence: CDR1 SQVTM, CDR2 ANQGSEA. CDR3 sequence (DNA): TGCAGCGTTGGCCAGAGCTCCTACAATGAGCAGTTCTTC. Protein product: CSVGQSSYNEQFF.

This chain links TRBV4-1 with TRBJ2-1; perhaps TRBD2 as D (6 bases). CDR1 is MGHRA and CDR2 is YSYEKL in the germline V gene. CDR3 size: 15 residues. V shed 2 bases and J shed 3 bases, with 11 bases lying between them. The CDR3, as DNA: TGCGCCAGCAGCCAATGGGGGGTTATCTACAATGAGCAGTTCTTC. Its protein product is CASSQWGVIYNEQFF.

The chain employs TRBV7-2 and TRBJ1-2, with TRBD1 identical over 8 bases. This CDR3 has 16 residues. J lost 8 bases, V lost 5 bases, and 16 bases had no gene match. Looked up from germline, CDR1 is SGHTA and CDR2 is FQGNSA. In DNA, the CDR3 is TGTGCCAGCAGCGTTGGACAGGGAAAGGCGTCTTCCGGCTACACCTTC. Translating it yields CASSVGQGKASSGYTF.

As concerns this clone: Other DNA sequences in this sample translate to the same CDR3. The V and J genes are TRBV27 and TRBJ2-7; TRBD2 might be the D (5 bases). Germline loops: CDR1 MNHEY, CDR2 SMNVEV (reference sequence). The V and J ends lost 2 bases and 0 bases respectively, with 5 bases between them. This CDR3 is built from 13 residues. Written as DNA, the CDR3 is TGTGCCAGCAGTTTAACTAGCTCCTACGAGCAGTACTTC. Translated: CASSLTSSYEQYF.

The chain has TRBV9 and TRBJ1-5; D is unclear. Germline CDR1 reads SGDLS; CDR2 reads YYNGEE. The CDR3 runs 14 residues. V was shortened by 5 bases and J by 0 bases, with 9 bases between the two germline ends. CDR3 amino acids: CASSAGDSNQPQHF. CDR3 sequence (DNA): TGTGCCAGCAGTGCAGGTGATAGCAATCAGCCCCAGCATTTT.

This chain links TRBV7-2 with TRBJ2-1; 8 bases fit TRBD2. This CDR3 region has 17 residues. CDR1 is SGHTA, CDR2 FQGNSA, per germline. V trimming: 1 base; J trimming: 2 bases; junction bases outside the gene matches: 7. In nucleotides, the CDR3 is TGTGCCAGCAGCTTAGGATACCCGGGGGGGCCCTACAATGAGCAGTTCTTC. Protein: CASSLGYPGGPYNEQFF.

This chain uses TRBV19 with TRBJ2-3; 8 nucleotides align to TRBD2. The CDR3 is 18 amino acids. Trimming cost V 5 bases and J 1 base; bases outside gene matches: 14. In germline, CDR1 is LNHDA, CDR2 SQIVND (reference sequence). The CDR3 spells CASSPGIGAGEGTDTQYF. CDR3 coding DNA: TGTGCCAGTAGTCCAGGGATAGGAGCGGGAGAGGGCACAGATACGCAGTATTTT.

V usage is TRBV29-1 and J usage is TRBJ1-1, with D possibly being TRBD1 (5 bases). The CDR3 totals 14 residues. The V and J ends lost 1 base and 3 bases respectively, with 12 bases between them. Germline-derived CDR1 and CDR2 are SQVTM and ANQGSEA. The CDR3 protein is CSVEGPQGYTEAFF. CDR3 nucleotide sequence: TGCAGCGTTGAAGGTCCGCAGGGCTACACTGAAGCTTTCTTT. The variable domain in full, completed from reference TRBV29-1 and TRBJ1-1, reads SAVISQKPSRDICQRGTSLTIQCQVDSQVTMMFWYRQQPGQSLTLIATANQGSEATYESGFVIDKFPISRPNLTFSTLTVSNMSPEDSSIYLCSVEGPQGYTEAFFGQGTRLTVV.

This clone was observed a few times. J is TRBJ1-1 and V is TRBV6-1; D call uncertain. Trimming shortened V by 10 bases and J by 1 base, and 16 bases separated the two germline ends. Germline-derived CDR1 and CDR2 are MNHNS and SASEGT. The CDR3 spans 14 residues. The CDR3 bases are TGTGCCACGCCCAGGCGCGGGGAGAACACTGAAGCTTTCTTT. Amino acids: CATPRRGENTEAFF.

This sequence joins TRBV5-1 and TRBJ2-1, with D unclear. CDR1 is SGHRS and CDR2 is YFSETQ in the germline V gene. The germline V and J ends were trimmed by 0 bases and 0 bases, with 10 bases remaining between them. CDR3 size: 16 residues. The CDR3: CASSLGALVSYNEQFF. Written as DNA, the CDR3 is TGCGCCAGCAGCTTGGGGGCTTTGGTCTCCTACAATGAGCAGTTCTTC.

V gene TRBV2 combines with J gene TRBJ2-5; tentatively, D is TRBD2 (5 bases). Germline CDR1 reads SNHLY; CDR2 reads FYNNEI. The CDR3 loop spans 11 amino acids. The V and J ends lost 10 bases and 9 bases respectively, with 15 bases between them. CDR3 nucleotides: TGTGCCAAGGCCACCCTGCGGGCCCAGTACTTC. Protein product: CAKATLRAQYF. Based on the CDR3 plus reference TRBV2 and TRBJ2-5, the full variable domain is EPEVTQTPSHQVTQMGQEVILRCVPISNHLYFYWYRQILGQKVEFLVSFYNNEISEKSEIFDDQFSVERPDGSNFTLKIRSTKLEDSAMYFCAKATLRAQYFGPGTRLLVL.

The chain has TRBV7-3 and TRBJ2-3, with D possibly being TRBD2 (5 bases). Germline values: CDR1 SGHTA, CDR2 FQGTGA. V was clipped by 3 bases and J by 2 bases, with 6 bases between them. The CDR3 contains 13 residues. As DNA, the CDR3 is TGTGCCAGCAGCTTCGGGAACACAGATACGCAGTATTTT. The encoded protein is CASSFGNTDTQYF.

This chain links TRBV6-1 with TRBJ2-5; D tentatively fits TRBD1 or TRBD2 (7 bases each). Per the germline V gene, CDR1 is MNHNS and CDR2 is SASEGT. The CDR3 extends over 14 amino acids. V lost 5 bases and J lost 2, with 12 bases in between. Here the CDR3 DNA reads TGTGCCAGCAGTCGACAGGGAGGGCAAGAGACCCAGTACTTC. It translates to CASSRQGGQETQYF.

V usage is TRBV6-5 and J usage is TRBJ1-6; possible D gene TRBD1, 5 bases. CDR1 is MNHEY, CDR2 SVGAGI, per germline. The CDR3 contains 15 residues. The V end was cut by 6 bases, the J end by 10 bases, with 19 bases between. For the CDR3, the DNA is TGTGCCAGCAGAATCGGGCAGGGTTATAGGTCACCCCTCCACTTT. Translated, it gives CASRIGQGYRSPLHF.

This clone came up a few times. The V gene is TRBV19, the J gene TRBJ1-1, with a possible D match to TRBD1 (5 bases). The CDR3 has 13 amino acids. V lost 4 bases and J lost 3, with 9 bases in between. Looked up from germline, CDR1 is LNHDA and CDR2 is SQIVND (reference sequence). In nucleotides, the CDR3 is TGTGCCAGTAGTACGCAGGGTCACACTGAAGCTTTCTTT. Translating gives CASSTQGHTEAFF.

V gene TRBV5-1 combines with J gene TRBJ1-2, with a possible D match to TRBD1 (5 bases). The CDR3 contains 15 residues. The germline V gene has CDR1 SGHRS and CDR2 YFSETQ. V was trimmed by 2 bases and J by 4 bases, leaving 15 bases between them. The CDR3, as DNA: TGCGCCAGCAGCTTCGGGCAGGGCCTAGGCTATGGCTACACCTTC. This gives the protein CASSFGQGLGYGYTF. The whole variable domain, filled in from reference TRBV5-1 and TRBJ1-2, reads KAGVTQTPRYLIKTRGQQVTLSCSPISGHRSVSWYQQTPGQGLQFLFEYFSETQRNKGNFPGRFSGRQFSNSRSEMNVSTLELGDSALYLCASSFGQGLGYGYTFGSGTRLTVV.

The chain recombines TRBV7-9 with TRBJ1-2, with D possibly matching TRBD1 (5 bases). The CDR3 is made up of 14 amino acids. The V end was cut by 1 base, the J end by 3 bases, with 9 bases between. The germline CDR1 and CDR2 sequences are SEHNR and FQNEAQ (reference sequence). CDR3 region: CASSLGGTHYGYTF. CDR3 nucleotide sequence: TGTGCCAGCAGCTTAGGCGGGACCCACTATGGCTACACCTTC. Drawing the rest from reference TRBV7-9 and TRBJ1-2, the complete variable domain is DTGVSQNPRHKITKRGQNVTFRCDPISEHNRLYWYRQTLGQGPEFLTYFQNEAQLEKSRLLSDRFSAERPKGSFSTLEIQRTEQGDSAMYLCASSLGGTHYGYTFGSGTRLTVV.

This chain uses TRBV2 with TRBJ1-1, with TRBD1 as a possible D gene (5 bases). The CDR3 has 12 residues. The V gene lost 9 bases and the J gene lost 3 bases, with 11 bases spanning the gap. Per germline, CDR1 SNHLY and CDR2 FYNNEI. The CDR3 loop is CASQGWDTEAFF. CDR3 DNA sequence: TGTGCCAGTCAGGGTTGGGACACTGAAGCTTTCTTT.

This chain uses TRBV19 with TRBJ1-2; 7 bases align to TRBD1. This CDR3 has 15 residues. Trimming removed 4 bases from V and 3 bases from J; junction bases left unmatched: 8. Looked up from germline, CDR1 is LNHDA and CDR2 is SQIVND (reference sequence). This chain's CDR3 is CASSTPTGIDYGYTF. CDR3 DNA: TGTGCCAGTAGTACCCCGACAGGGATCGACTATGGCTACACCTTC.

The chain combines TRBV4-1 with TRBJ2-7; no reliable D call. This CDR3 is built from 13 residues. Germline lookup yields CDR1 MGHRA and CDR2 YSYEKL. Trimming stripped 1 base from V and 5 bases from J, with 9 bases between. The CDR3 reads CASSQVLGDEQYF. The CDR3 DNA sequence: TGCGCCAGCAGCCAAGTTCTTGGGGACGAGCAGTACTTC.

The V gene is TRBV5-6, the J gene TRBJ2-7; TRBD1 matches 11 bases. CDR1 and CDR2 from the germline V gene are SGHDT and YYEEEE. Trimming removed 6 bases from V and 4 bases from J; junction bases left unmatched: 6. This CDR3 region has 14 residues. DNA for the CDR3: TGTGCCAGCATCGACGGGACAGGGGGGTACGAGCAGTACTTC. Amino acid sequence: CASIDGTGGYEQYF.

This chain uses TRBV11-3 with TRBJ2-2; unclear D gene. Germline loops: CDR1 SGHNT, CDR2 YENEEA. V dropped 4 bases and J dropped 3 bases, with 6 bases sitting between them. The CDR3 spans 13 residues. This chain's CDR3 is CASSWLDTGELFF. The CDR3 DNA sequence: TGTGCCAGCAGCTGGCTGGACACCGGGGAGCTGTTTTTT.

This rearrangement joins TRBV5-4 to TRBJ2-2, with 14 bases aligning to TRBD2. Germline assignment: CDR1 SGHNT and CDR2 YYREEE (reference sequence). The length of the CDR3 is 16 residues. Trimming removed 8 bases from V and 5 bases from J; junction bases left unmatched: 8. The CDR3 nucleotides read TGTGCCAGTAGGGGGACTAGCGGGAGCCGGACCGGGGAGCTGTTTTTT. Encoded protein: CASRGTSGSRTGELFF.